The 9 T cell receptor beta chains below all came from one sample that was sequenced in a study of shared clonotypes between healthy human individuals (dated by TCRdb to between 2020 and 2021). Libraries were made using the immunoSEQ multiplex PCR assay. TCRdb re-hosts the immuneACCESS table, in-frame sequences only. Its copies lack some clones; in the studies checked, an unresolved V gene accounts for under half of them, and the cause for the rest is not known. The sample table records some 1,400,000 clones; over 95% of these occur just once. The leading ten clones occupy approximately 1.1% of the sample. What was sequenced was naive CD4+ T cells sorted from blood. The label giving this sample's cell subset or site can be read as: CD45RA+ positively selected. These receptors were obtained from a man aged 25 to 45 in good health.

The chain couples TRBV2 to TRBJ2-7; possibly TRBD1 for D (5 bases). V was clipped by 6 bases and J by 3 bases, with 12 bases between them. The CDR3 is 13 amino acids. The germline V gene has CDR1 SNHLY and CDR2 FYNNEI. This chain's CDR3 is CASSREVGYEQYF. In DNA form, the CDR3 reads TGTGCCAGCAGCAGGGAAGTAGGCTACGAGCAGTACTTC.

The chain's CDR3 is CASSIDRDRGRRTGELFF. In nucleotides, the CDR3 is TGTGCCAGTAGTATAGACCGGGACAGGGGGCGCCGCACCGGGGAGCTGTTTTTT. The chain combines TRBV19 with TRBJ2-2, with TRBD1 matching 12 bases. Germline V CDR1 and CDR2: LNHDA, SQIVND (reference sequence). Trimming at V came to 0 bases and at J to 4 bases, leaving 6 bases not matched to a gene. The CDR3 runs to 18 residues.

This chain links TRBV7-2 with TRBJ1-5; possibly TRBD1 for D (5 bases). CDR1 is SGHTA, CDR2 FQGNSA, per germline. The CDR3 extends over 15 amino acids. Trimming took 5 bases from V and 0 from J, leaving 11 bases between them. CDR3 DNA sequence: TGTGCCAGCAGCCCTCAGAGGGGTAGCAATCAGCCCCAGCATTTT. Amino acid sequence: CASSPQRGSNQPQHF.

A single count supports this clone. The J gene is TRBJ1-1, the V gene TRBV28, with a tentative D call TRBD1 (5 bases). Deletions cut 5 bases from V and 11 bases from J, with 12 bases between. Germline V lookup: CDR1 MDHEN, CDR2 SYDVKM. The CDR3 is made up of 11 amino acids. DNA for the CDR3: TGTGCCAGCAGTCCAGGGAGGGATGCTTTCTTT. Translating gives CASSPGRDAFF. Using reference TRBV28 and TRBJ1-1 for the parts outside the CDR3, the full variable domain is DVKVTQSSRYLVKRTGEKVFLECVQDMDHENMFWYRQDPGLGLRLIYFSYDVKMKEKGDIPEGYSVSREKKERFSLILESASTNQTSMYLCASSPGRDAFFGQGTRLTVV.

The chain recombines TRBV12-5 with TRBJ2-1; TRBD2 agrees at 11 bases. This CDR3 spans 18 amino acids. The trim removed 1 base at V and 3 bases at J, leaving 8 bases unmatched. CDR1 is LGHNT, CDR2 FRNRAP, per germline. The CDR3 DNA follows: TGTGCTAGTGGTTTGGGTCTACTAGCGGGAGCTCTCTACAATGAGCAGTTCTTC. As protein: CASGLGLLAGALYNEQFF.

V and J are TRBV4-3 and TRBJ1-1; D is possibly TRBD1 (6 bases). CDR1 is LGHNA, CDR2 YSLEER, per germline. The CDR3 loop spans 14 amino acids. V was cut by 1 base and J by 1 base, with 7 bases left in between. The CDR3 sequence is CASSQGTANTEAFF. DNA of the CDR3: TGCGCCAGCAGCCAAGGGACAGCGAACACTGAAGCTTTCTTT.

This chain uses TRBV7-9 with TRBJ1-1; D gene ambiguous. CDR3 length: 17 residues. Per germline, CDR1 SEHNR and CDR2 FQNEAQ (reference sequence). The V and J ends lost 2 bases and 2 bases respectively, with 18 bases between them. For the CDR3, the DNA is TGTGCCAGCAGCTTAATGGGCCATGTGGAAGGAAACACTGAAGCTTTCTTT. Its translation is CASSLMGHVEGNTEAFF. The full variable domain, rest sourced from reference TRBV7-9 and TRBJ1-1, is DTGVSQNPRHKITKRGQNVTFRCDPISEHNRLYWYRQTLGQGPEFLTYFQNEAQLEKSRLLSDRFSAERPKGSFSTLEIQRTEQGDSAMYLCASSLMGHVEGNTEAFFGQGTRLTVV.

J is TRBJ1-2 and V is TRBV14, with D perhaps matching TRBD1 (5 bases). CDR3 length: 14 residues. The V gene's germline CDR1 is SGHDN and CDR2 FVKESK. V lost 3 bases, J lost 11 bases, and 19 bases lay in between. CDR3 sequence: CASSHAGTKFLYTF. The CDR3 region has the DNA TGTGCCAGCAGCCACGCAGGGACCAAATTTCTTTACACCTTC.

This chain joins TRBV29-1 and TRBJ2-5; D not resolved. Trimming took 1 base from V and 5 from J, leaving 8 bases between them. CDR1 is SQVTM and CDR2 is ANQGSEA in the germline V gene. This CDR3 has 12 amino acids. For the CDR3, the DNA is TGCAGCGTTGAAGCGGACGGGGAGACCCAGTACTTC. Encoded protein: CSVEADGETQYF.